This paragraph reports one TCR beta chain. The data were taken from a study of patients and donors after allogeneic stem cell transplantation. Germline lookup yields CDR1 SGHAT and CDR2 FQNNGV. Deletions cut 0 bases from V and 6 bases from J, with 5 bases between. CDR3 size: 13 residues. Using its own MiXCR run on the RT-PCR reads, TCRdb lists one record per CDR3 protein. Of over 130,000 distinct CDR3 sequences in the sample, about a third were seen once. This chain uses TRBV11-2 with TRBJ2-2; unclear D gene. The sample taken for sequencing was blood, either unsorted or a sorted T cell fraction (not recorded which). This TCR was recovered from a human donor who was either an allogeneic HSCT recipient or a stem cell or donor lymphocyte infusion donor (not recorded which). It is not recorded whose cells these are; they may come from a transplant donor. The CDR3 is CASSLDPPGELFF. CDR3 nucleotides: TGTGCCAGCAGCTTAGACCCTCCCGGGGAGCTGTTTTTT.